The sequence of this TCR beta chain was determined in a study of blood T cells in healthy people across ages. A word on this clonotype: Its antigen is undetermined.

Study-wide points: PBMCs went unsorted, and a conclusive naive versus antigen-experienced comparison was therefore prevented.

Around 9 milliliters of peripheral blood were drawn from each donor into EDTA-treated tubes. A sample-barcoded 5' primer and a J-beta primer mix were used in a second PCR of roughly 7 to 11 cycles. Every cDNA was tagged by a template-switch adaptor with 12 random nucleotides. Each of the samples gave a minimum of 3 million paired-end reads that contained CDR3. TCRdb independently ran MiXCR on the 5' RACE reads; one entry per CDR3 protein. The repertoire holds 1.2 million to 1.5 million distinct CDR3 sequences, with roughly 40% as singletons. What was sequenced was blood. This clonotype originated in a woman younger than 35 in good health.

CDR3 loop: CSALITGTLNNEQFF. The CDR3 DNA sequence: TGCAGTGCTTTGATTACCGGGACTCTGAACAATGAGCAGTTCTTC. The chain combines TRBV20-1 with TRBJ2-1; D is possibly TRBD2 (6 bases). V lost 5 bases and J 5 bases, leaving 19 bases between the germline ends. CDR1 and CDR2 (germline): DFQATT, SNEGSKA (reference sequence). The CDR3 runs to 15 residues.